This TCR beta chain was observed in a study of blood T cells in healthy people across ages. CDR3 length: 15 residues. The second PCR ran about 6 to 12 cycles with a sample-barcoded 5' primer and J-beta primers. TCRdb re-called the 5' RACE reads through MiXCR, storing one row per CDR3 protein. The sample contains some 1.7 million distinct CDR3 sequences, approximately 30% of which appear only once. This clonotype was seen a handful of times. One end of the junction varies from germline; a read error may be responsible. What was sequenced was blood. The chain combines TRBV12-3 or TRBV12-4 with TRBJ2-5, with D tentatively TRBD1 (6 bases). This sequence was found in a woman in her 30s in good health. This CDR3 reads CASSFGSEGQGTQYF. In nucleotides, the CDR3 is TGTGCCAGCAGTTTCGGCAGTGAGGGACAAGGGACCCAGTACTTC.